The rows below give T cell receptor beta chains drawn from one sample of a study of CD8 T cells in ankylosing spondylitis. TCRdb re-derived calls from the 5' RACE reads in MiXCR, one entry per CDR3 protein. The data hold roughly 180,000 distinct CDR3 sequences, with about 13% observed a single time. Source material: blood, either unsorted or a sorted T cell fraction (not recorded which). The receptors were gathered from a male donor with ankylosing spondylitis or in good health (not recorded which). Each CDR3 is given with its conserved first and last residue. Fields, in order: V gene, D gene, clone size, J gene, CDR3 protein, CDR3 DNA. D genes are given only for firm matches. Clone size is not always given. Where it is, it says once, few, many or a class for expanded clones.

TRBV10-2,NA,few,TRBJ2-1,CASKSDNSYNEQFF,TGCGCCAGCAAAAGCGACAACTCCTACAATGAGCAGTTCTTC
TRBV28,TRBD1,NA,TRBJ2-3,CAIQTRLRDRGTDTQYF,TGTGCCATCCAAACAAGATTGAGGGACAGGGGGACAGATACGCAGTATTTT
TRBV6-4,TRBD1,NA,TRBJ1-1,CASSSGTGYLNTEAFF,TGTGCCAGCAGTTCCGGGACAGGCTATCTGAACACTGAAGCTTTCTTT
TRBV29-1,TRBD2,few,TRBJ2-1,CSVKGGTSGRRSSYNEQFF,TGCAGCGTTAAGGGGGGGACTAGCGGGCGGAGAAGCTCCTACAATGAGCAGTTCTTC
TRBV7-9,NA,medium-sized,TRBJ2-3,CASSFSGQRTDTQYF,TGTGCCAGCAGCTTTAGCGGACAACGGACAGATACGCAGTATTTT
TRBV27,TRBD2,many,TRBJ2-2,CASSSGTSGRGELFF,TGTGCCAGCAGTTCCGGGACTAGCGGAAGGGGGGAGCTGTTTTTT
TRBV27,NA,NA,TRBJ2-3,CASAHSTDTQYF,TGTGCCAGCGCCCACAGCACAGATACGCAGTATTTT
TRBV12-2,NA,NA,TRBJ2-1,CASRLGYNEQFF,TGTGCAAGTCGCTTAGGGTACAATGAGCAGTTCTTC
TRBV29-1,NA,few,TRBJ1-1,CSVDEGIMSFF,TGCAGCGTTGATGAGGGGATTATGTCTTTCTTT
TRBV20-1,TRBD2,few,TRBJ2-1,CSARGTSGIEEQFF,TGCAGTGCTAGGGGGACTAGCGGGATAGAGGAGCAGTTCTTC
TRBV19,NA,NA,TRBJ1-1,CASSERGVGTEAFF,TGTGCCAGTAGTGAACGGGGAGTAGGAACTGAAGCTTTCTTT
TRBV25-1,NA,NA,TRBJ2-7,CASSEGRDYEQYF,TGTGCCAGCAGTGAGGGCAGGGACTACGAGCAGTACTTC
TRBV3-1,NA,many,TRBJ2-2,CASSQDEGLNTGELFF,TGTGCCAGCAGCCAAGATGAAGGACTTAACACCGGGGAGCTGTTTTTT
TRBV5-1,TRBD1,NA,TRBJ1-2,CASSFSETGGYGYTF,TGCGCCAGCAGCTTCTCCGAAACAGGGGGCTATGGCTACACCTTC
TRBV7-8,NA,few,TRBJ1-3,CASSLAADTIYF,TGTGCCAGCAGCTTAGCAGCGGACACCATATATTTT
TRBV12-3/TRBV12-4,NA,few,TRBJ2-7,CASSFGGQPYEQYF,TGTGCCAGCAGTTTTGGGGGGCAGCCCTACGAGCAGTACTTC
TRBV6-6,NA,NA,TRBJ2-3,CASSYQGPDTQYF,TGTGCCAGCAGTTACCAGGGCCCAGATACGCAGTATTTT
TRBV29-1,NA,few,TRBJ2-1,CSVVRRYNEQFF,TGCAGCGTTGTCAGGAGGTACAATGAGCAGTTCTTC
TRBV11-1,NA,NA,TRBJ2-3,CASNPFGGPIGDTDTQYF,TGTGCCAGCAACCCCTTTGGCGGACCCATAGGAGACACAGATACGCAGTATTTT
TRBV12-3/TRBV12-4,NA,NA,TRBJ2-2,CASSPSGGGLRGAVFF,NA
TRBV12-3/TRBV12-4,TRBD1,many,TRBJ2-2,CASSPDTGAAGELFF,TGTGCCAGCAGCCCCGACACAGGGGCGGCCGGGGAGCTGTTTTTT
TRBV19,TRBD2,NA,TRBJ2-1,CASSMPRLAGGYNEQFF,TGTGCCAGTAGTATGCCCCGGTTAGCGGGAGGATACAATGAGCAGTTCTTC
TRBV10-1,TRBD2,many,TRBJ2-3,CASSPGLAESGVFSTSTDTQYF,TGCGCCAGCAGTCCGGGACTAGCGGAGTCAGGAGTATTTAGTACTAGCACAGATACGCAGTATTTT
TRBV29-1,NA,many,TRBJ2-7,CSVEKGLHEQYF,TGCAGCGTTGAAAAAGGGCTCCACGAGCAGTACTTC
TRBV10-3,TRBD2,few,TRBJ2-3,CAISDPGLAGDTQYF,TGTGCCATCAGTGACCCCGGACTAGCGGGAGATACGCAGTATTTT
TRBV11-2,NA,few,TRBJ1-1,CASSLTGSRGEAFF,TGTGCCAGCAGCTTAACAGGATCTAGGGGTGAAGCTTTCTTT
TRBV7-9,NA,few,TRBJ2-7,CASSSAVNYEQYF,TGTGCCAGCAGCTCGGCAGTCAACTACGAGCAGTACTTC
TRBV21-1,NA,NA,TRBJ2-7,CASALILPWLGEQYF,TGTGCCAGCGCCCTAATCCTTCCCTGGCTGGGGGAGCAGTACTTC
TRBV30,NA,NA,TRBJ2-7,CAFYHNNPGDPYEQYF,TGTGCCTTCTACCACAATAACCCGGGAGACCCCTACGAGCAGTACTTC
TRBV13,NA,many,TRBJ2-7,CASSRVRDYEQYF,TGTGCCAGCAGCCGGGTCAGAGACTACGAGCAGTACTTC
TRBV7-9,NA,NA,TRBJ2-2,CASSGARSNTGELFF,TGTGCCAGCAGCGGGGCCCGTTCGAACACCGGGGAGCTGTTTTTT
TRBV5-1,NA,NA,TRBJ2-3,CASSAVGYTDTQYF,TGCGCCAGCAGCGCCGTGGGTTACACAGATACGCAGTATTTT
TRBV29-1,NA,many,TRBJ2-1,CSVDFSGSSYNEQFF,TGCAGCGTTGACTTTAGCGGAAGCTCCTACAATGAGCAGTTCTTC
TRBV6-5,TRBD1,many,TRBJ1-2,CASSSPRLDRGYLNYGYTF,TGTGCCAGCAGTTCGCCGAGATTGGACAGGGGGTACTTGAACTATGGCTACACCTTC
TRBV4-1,NA,few,TRBJ2-7,CASSRVPFAGDEQYF,TGCGCCAGCAGCCGCGTCCCTTTCGCAGGGGACGAGCAGTACTTC
TRBV5-1,NA,NA,TRBJ2-2,CASSPVAGELFF,TGCGCCAGCAGCCCGGTGGCCGGGGAGCTGTTTTTT
TRBV12-3/TRBV12-4,NA,NA,TRBJ2-7,CASSGETGSREQYF,TGTGCCAGCAGCGGGGAGACAGGCTCCCGCGAGCAGTACTTC
TRBV29-1,TRBD1,NA,TRBJ1-2,CSVEDWGTGGYGYTF,TGCAGCGTTGAAGATTGGGGGACAGGGGGCTATGGCTACACCTTC
TRBV4-1,NA,NA,TRBJ2-7,CASSRLVGRAYEQYF,TGCGCCAGCAGTCGGCTCGTTGGCAGAGCCTACGAGCAGTACTTC
TRBV10-3,TRBD1,NA,TRBJ2-1,CAISESRTPTGGRDEQFF,TGTGCCATCAGTGAGTCTCGCACACCGACAGGGGGACGCGATGAGCAGTTCTTC
TRBV12-3/TRBV12-4,TRBD1,few,TRBJ1-1,CASSPDRALAFF,TGTGCCAGCAGTCCGGACAGGGCCCTAGCTTTCTTT
TRBV4-1,NA,many,TRBJ2-1,CASSQDPYPLRSSYNEQFF,TGCGCCAGCAGCCAAGATCCTTACCCCTTACGGAGCTCCTACAATGAGCAGTTCTTC
TRBV2,NA,NA,TRBJ2-6,CASDSSGANVLTF,TGTGCCAGCGACAGCTCTGGGGCCAACGTCCTGACTTTC
TRBV29-1,TRBD1,NA,TRBJ2-7,CSGSGQGGNYYEQYF,TGCAGCGGGAGTGGACAGGGGGGGAATTACTACGAGCAGTACTTC
TRBV7-2,TRBD2,many,TRBJ2-1,CASSRLAGGPGGYNEQFF,TGTGCCAGCAGCCGCCTAGCGGGGGGACCCGGCGGCTACAATGAGCAGTTCTTC
TRBV29-1,TRBD2,few,TRBJ2-1,CSVEPLLGGGYNEQFF,TGCAGCGTTGAGCCCCTTTTGGGGGGGGGATACAATGAGCAGTTCTTC
TRBV11-2,NA,NA,TRBJ2-1,CASSVEGHEQFF,TGTGCCAGCAGCGTCGAGGGGCATGAGCAGTTCTTC
TRBV24-1,TRBD1,many,TRBJ2-2,CATADRGLTGELFF,TGTGCCACCGCAGACAGGGGGCTAACCGGGGAGCTGTTTTTT
TRBV4-1,NA,many,TRBJ2-7,CASSQDLNAGEQYF,TGCGCCAGCAGCCAAGATCTTAATGCTGGGGAGCAGTACTTC
TRBV3-1,NA,few,TRBJ1-1,CASSPDGTRFTEAFF,TGTGCCAGCAGCCCGGACGGGACTCGTTTCACTGAAGCTTTCTTT
TRBV12-3/TRBV12-4,TRBD2,many,TRBJ2-2,CASSPLGGGKYTGELFF,TGTGCCAGCAGTCCCCTGGGGGGGGGGAAATACACCGGGGAGCTGTTTTTT
TRBV11-1,NA,NA,TRBJ2-7,CASSSSNVGPLSKYEQYF,TGTGCCAGCAGCTCTTCAAATGTGGGGCCACTTTCTAAATACGAGCAGTACTTC
TRBV6-1,NA,NA,TRBJ2-7,CASSGWDVLTYEQYF,TGTGCCAGCAGTGGCTGGGACGTCTTGACCTACGAGCAGTACTTC